Following are 13 T cell receptor beta chains from one sample sequenced in a study of OX40 agonist ivuxolimab in advanced cancers. The data were produced by immunoSEQ multiplex PCR, yet TCRdb's version contains in-frame clones alone and is incomplete. The repertoire includes about 68,000 clones, 85% to 90% of them detected once, and about 0.68% sits in the top ten. The source was CD4+ or CD8+ T cells sorted from blood, collected in a trial of the OX40 agonist ivuxolimab. These receptors all come from an adult with an advanced solid tumor such as melanoma, head and neck, liver or kidney cancer.

The gene calls are TRBV5-4 and TRBJ1-4, with 7 bases that match TRBD1. V lost 1 base, J lost 3 bases, and 3 bases stayed unmatched. Per the germline V gene, CDR1 is SGHNT and CDR2 is YYREEE (reference sequence). The CDR3 extends over 15 amino acids. The CDR3 nucleotides are TGTGCCAGCAGCTTGACAGGGGCGGCTAATGAAAAACTGTTTTTT. As protein: CASSLTGAANEKLFF.

This chain uses TRBV4-3 with TRBJ2-1, with unresolved D. The V gene's germline CDR1 is LGHNA and CDR2 YSLEER. V was shortened by 0 bases and J by 2 bases, with 11 bases between the two germline ends. The CDR3 runs 16 residues. CDR3 in amino acids: CASSQDGGTPYNEQFF. CDR3 sequence (DNA): TGCGCCAGCAGCCAAGATGGTGGAACTCCCTACAATGAGCAGTTCTTC.

This clone occurred a few times. This chain links TRBV18 with TRBJ1-5; unclear D gene. The germline CDR1 and CDR2 sequences are KGHSH and LQKENI. The CDR3 has 15 residues. V lost 5 bases and J lost 0, with 11 bases in between. DNA for the CDR3: TGTGCCAGCTCATCTTCGAGGGTTAGCAATCAGCCCCAGCATTTT. Translated: CASSSSRVSNQPQHF.

This chain uses TRBV19 with TRBJ2-2; possibly TRBD1 or TRBD2 for D (5 bases each). Germline V gene data show CDR1 as LNHDA and CDR2 as SQIVND (reference sequence). V lost 6 bases, J lost 1 base, and 15 bases lay in between. The CDR3 contains 16 residues. CDR3 nucleotide sequence: TGTGCCAGTAGACTCCCGGGACGGGGGAACACCGGGGAGCTGTTTTTT. The encoded protein is CASRLPGRGNTGELFF.

The CDR3 region is CASRPPGGNTGELFF. The CDR3 nucleotides are TGTGCCAGCAGGCCACCGGGGGGGAACACCGGGGAGCTGTTTTTT. The chain joins TRBV7-2 to TRBJ2-2; 7 bases map to TRBD2. The germline gives CDR1 SGHTA, CDR2 FQGNSA. V lost 6 bases, J lost 1 base, and 5 bases stayed unmatched. This CDR3 region has 15 residues.

This chain connects TRBV6-5 to TRBJ2-2, with D possibly TRBD1 on 5 matching bases. Germline V lookup: CDR1 MNHEY, CDR2 SVGAGI. V was shortened by 5 bases and J by 7 bases, with 8 bases between the two germline ends. This CDR3 contains 12 residues. The CDR3 nucleotides are TGTGCCAGCAGTCAGGGTATCGGGGAGCTGTTTTTT. Its translation is CASSQGIGELFF.

The chain has TRBV11-1 and TRBJ1-1, with D uncertain. The germline V gene encodes CDR1 SGHAT and CDR2 FQDESV (reference sequence). Trimming shortened V by 0 bases and J by 0 bases, and 5 bases separated the two germline ends. This CDR3 is built from 14 residues. The CDR3 here is CASSLAGLNTEAFF. The CDR3 DNA is TGTGCCAGCAGCTTAGCGGGATTGAACACTGAAGCTTTCTTT.

The V gene is TRBV5-1, the J gene TRBJ2-7, with 10 nucleotides matching TRBD1. Germline V CDR1 and CDR2: SGHRS, YFSETQ. J was trimmed by 4 bases and V by 0 bases; bases with no gene match: 7. The CDR3 length is 16 residues. The CDR3 nucleotides are TGCGCCAGCAGCTTGGCCGGCGGGGACAGGGGATACGAGCAGTACTTC. It is translated as CASSLAGGDRGYEQYF.

V gene TRBV6-5 combines with J gene TRBJ2-4; D may be TRBD2 (6 bases). CDR1 and CDR2 from the germline V gene are MNHEY and SVGAGI. The CDR3 is 15 amino acids. Trimming cost V 11 bases and J 0 bases, with 17 bases left between them. CDR3 sequence reads: CASWTSGLAKNIQYF. Written as DNA, the CDR3 is TGTGCCTCTTGGACGAGCGGGCTAGCCAAAAACATTCAGTACTTC.

This rearrangement joins TRBV7-9 to TRBJ1-2, with D perhaps matching TRBD1 (6 bases). The germline CDR1 and CDR2 sequences are SEHNR and FQNEAQ (reference sequence). CDR3 length equals 16 residues. V was cut by 0 bases and J by 7 bases, with 18 bases left in between. The CDR3 DNA reads as TGTGCCAGCAGCTTAGCGGAGTACAGGGATTGGGGTGGCTACACCTTC. Its protein is CASSLAEYRDWGGYTF.

The rearrangement joins TRBV2 to TRBJ1-2; TRBD1 matches at 10 bases. CDR3 length equals 16 residues. Germline values: CDR1 SNHLY, CDR2 FYNNEI. V trimming: 3 bases; J trimming: 0 bases; junction bases outside the gene matches: 4. CDR3 in amino acids: CASSDRTGGANYGYTF. CDR3 DNA: TGTGCCAGCAGTGACCGGACAGGGGGAGCTAACTATGGCTACACCTTC. The variable domain in full, with the rest retrieved from reference TRBV2 and TRBJ1-2, is EPEVTQTPSHQVTQMGQEVILRCVPISNHLYFYWYRQILGQKVEFLVSFYNNEISEKSEIFDDQFSVERPDGSNFTLKIRSTKLEDSAMYFCASSDRTGGANYGYTFGSGTRLTVV.

CDR3 protein: CASSVQGSGANVLTF. The DNA of the CDR3 is TGTGCCAGCAGCGTACAGGGGTCTGGGGCCAACGTCCTGACTTTC. V usage is TRBV7-2 and J usage is TRBJ2-6, with 7 nucleotides matching TRBD1. The germline V gene encodes CDR1 SGHTA and CDR2 FQGNSA. This CDR3 is built from 15 residues. The V and J ends lost 5 bases and 1 base, in that order; junction bases with no gene match: 2.

CDR3 sequence: CASSAPGVGYTF. CDR3 sequence (DNA): TGTGCCAGCAGCGCTCCAGGGGTTGGCTACACCTTC. This chain connects TRBV9 to TRBJ1-2; TRBD1 might be the D (6 bases). Germline assignment: CDR1 SGDLS and CDR2 YYNGEE. This CDR3 has 12 residues. Trimming shortened V by 3 bases and J by 7 bases, and 10 bases separated the two germline ends.